These 10 T cell receptor beta chains originate from one sample sequenced in a study of OX40 agonist ivuxolimab in advanced cancers. Clones were read by immunoSEQ multiplex PCR, and TCRdb kept only the in-frame ones, dropping some. The top ten clones hold around 0.8% of a sample with some 95,000 clones, 80% to 90% of them seen once. Specimen: CD4+ or CD8+ T cells sorted from blood, collected in a trial of the OX40 agonist ivuxolimab. Receptor source: an adult with an advanced solid tumor such as melanoma, head and neck, liver or kidney cancer.

This clone was picked up one time. The chain joins TRBV4-2 to TRBJ1-2, with 9 positions matching TRBD1. V gave up 0 bases and J gave up 8 bases; unmatched junction bases: 13. Germline values: CDR1 LGHNA, CDR2 YNFKEQ. The CDR3 extends over 17 amino acids. CDR3 nucleotides: TGTGCCAGCAGCCAAGATCGTGGACAGGGGTGGAAAGGAGGCTACACCTTC. Its translation is CASSQDRGQGWKGGYTF.

This clone was found a few times. V usage is TRBV6-4 and J usage is TRBJ1-2; 8 bases match TRBD1. The CDR3 runs 14 residues. Unmatched junction bases numbered 10, after V lost 5 bases and J lost 8 bases. Germline V CDR1 and CDR2: MRHNA, SNTAGT. CDR3 nucleotides: TGTGCCAGCAGTCTCGACAGGGGAATTGGAGGCTACACCTTC. Translated, it gives CASSLDRGIGGYTF.

This clone came up a few times. The rearrangement links TRBV29-1 to TRBJ1-2; a weak D match, TRBD1 (6 bases). In germline, CDR1 is SQVTM, CDR2 ANQGSEA. CDR3 length equals 14 residues. The V end lost 4 bases, the J end lost 3 bases, and 15 bases lay between the germline ends. The CDR3 DNA is TGCAGCGTTGTTAGGGCCCCAGGGGACTATGGCTACACCTTC. Protein: CSVVRAPGDYGYTF.

Concerning this clone itself: An end of the junction does not agree with germline; a read error may underlie this. The J gene is TRBJ2-7, the V gene TRBV2, with 8 bases aligning to TRBD2. CDR1 is SNHLY, CDR2 FYNNEI, per germline. The CDR3 is 15 amino acids. CDR3 DNA sequence: TGTGCCAGCACCCCGGGGGGGGACATTCTTAACTGGTTCGGCTTC. This gives the protein CASTPGGDILNWFGF.

With regard to this clone: The sample carries other DNA sequences with the same CDR3. The genes are TRBV28 and TRBJ1-5, with D tentatively TRBD1 (5 bases). The CDR3 is made up of 14 amino acids. Germline V gene sequence: CDR1 MDHEN, CDR2 SYDVKM. The V and J ends lost 2 bases and 0 bases respectively, with 5 bases between them. This chain's CDR3 is CASSLGGSNQPQHF. The CDR3 nucleotides are TGTGCCAGCAGTTTAGGGGGTAGCAATCAGCCCCAGCATTTT.

The rearrangement uses TRBV18 and TRBJ1-5; no clear D. The CDR3 consists of 15 residues. CDR1 is KGHSH, CDR2 LQKENI, per germline. Trimming stripped 2 bases from V and 2 bases from J, with 10 bases between. Written as DNA, the CDR3 is TGTGCCAGCTCACCAAGGACGGCCGGCAATCAGCCCCAGCATTTT. Translation gives CASSPRTAGNQPQHF.

The chain has TRBV28 and TRBJ2-1, with a tentative D call TRBD2 (6 bases). Trimming left V 5 bases short and J 1 base short, with 12 bases between. The V gene's germline CDR1 is MDHEN and CDR2 SYDVKM. CDR3 size: 15 residues. CDR3 nucleotides: TGTGCCAGCAGTACGTGGGGGGAATCCTACAATGAGCAGTTCTTC. Translated: CASSTWGESYNEQFF. Together with reference TRBV28 and TRBJ2-1, the CDR3 gives the full variable domain: DVKVTQSSRYLVKRTGEKVFLECVQDMDHENMFWYRQDPGLGLRLIYFSYDVKMKEKGDIPEGYSVSREKKERFSLILESASTNQTSMYLCASSTWGESYNEQFFGPGTRLTVL.

The chain recombines TRBV7-8 with TRBJ2-3; 7 positions match TRBD2. V dropped 1 base and J dropped 9; count of bases not matched to a gene: 10. Germline CDR1 reads SGHVS; CDR2 reads FQNEAQ. The CDR3 consists of 15 residues. In DNA, the CDR3 is TGTGCCAGCAGCTTAGGCGGGAGTGGGCGGGGAACGCAGTATTTT. This translates into CASSLGGSGRGTQYF.

CDR3 sequence: CASSPLVLRSGNTIYF. Here the CDR3 DNA reads TGTGCCAGCTCACCACTAGTTCTGCGTTCTGGAAACACCATATATTTT. V and J are TRBV18 and TRBJ1-3; D gene ambiguous. This CDR3 contains 16 residues. The V and J ends lost 1 base and 1 base respectively, with 11 bases between them. Germline CDR1 KGHSH, CDR2 LQKENI.

CDR3 nucleotides: TGTGCCAGCAGCCCTCAGGGGCGCAAAAACATTCAGTACTTC. Amino acids: CASSPQGRKNIQYF. This rearrangement joins TRBV7-2 to TRBJ2-4, with TRBD1 as a possible D gene (6 bases). CDR1 and CDR2 from the germline V gene are SGHTA and FQGNSA. Trimming left V 5 bases short and J 3 bases short, with 11 bases between. The CDR3 runs to 14 residues.